This T cell receptor beta chain is from a study of vaccination effects on CD4 cells after COVID-19. The table came from immunoSEQ multiplex PCR; TCRdb's copy has only in-frame clones and leaves some out. This table holds some 30,000 clones, over 55% found once. Sequencing was preceded by expansion of antigen-specific CD4+ T cells with viral peptide pools in the ViraFEST assay. Researchers isolated CD4+ T cells once approximately eleven days of culture had elapsed. The participants, recipients of two vaccine doses, got either BNT162b2 or mRNA-1273. Worth noting for this clone: The antigen is undetermined.

V was trimmed by 3 bases and J by 2 bases, leaving 13 bases between them. The V gene's germline CDR1 is GTSNPN and CDR2 SVGIG (reference sequence). This CDR3 has 14 amino acids. The material was CD4+ T cells from PBMCs cultured with SARS-CoV-2 spike peptides, obtained after COVID-19 vaccination. This TCR came from a human donor who received a COVID-19 vaccine. This sequence joins TRBV30 and TRBJ1-2; D perhaps matches TRBD1 (5 bases). The CDR3 is CAWSDRRVNYGYTF. In nucleotides, the CDR3 is TGTGCCTGGAGCGACAGAAGGGTAAACTATGGCTACACCTTC.